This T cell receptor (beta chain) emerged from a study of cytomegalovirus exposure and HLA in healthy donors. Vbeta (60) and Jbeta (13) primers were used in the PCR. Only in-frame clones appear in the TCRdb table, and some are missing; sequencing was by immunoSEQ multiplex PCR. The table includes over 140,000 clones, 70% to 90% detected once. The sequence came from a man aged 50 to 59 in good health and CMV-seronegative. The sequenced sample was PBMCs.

The CDR3 nucleotides are TGTGCCAGCAGCCAAGTACTAGCGGGAGGAGTGAATGAGCAGTTCTTC. Translated: CASSQVLAGGVNEQFF. The gene calls are TRBV4-2 and TRBJ2-1; 12 positions agree with TRBD2. Germline V gene lookup returns CDR1 LGHNA and CDR2 YNFKEQ. V lost 1 base to trimming and J lost 7 bases; unmatched junction nucleotides: 5. The CDR3 totals 16 residues.